This T cell receptor beta chain was sequenced during a study of identical twins. TCRdb called the 5' RACE reads again in MiXCR, with one record for every CDR3 protein. Seen here are around 690,000 distinct CDR3 sequences, 21% observed once, and the top ten hold over 4%. CDR1 DFQATT and CDR2 SNEGSKA come from the germline V gene (reference sequence). V was pared by 6 bases and J by 1 base, with 8 bases of the junction left unmatched. This CDR3 is built from 15 residues. These data were also filed under a second study, of T cells expressing NK-cell markers. From that paper: NKG2C+ dominant clonotypes from 5 or 6 donors made up about 1.0-7.5% of CD8+ T cells.

The clonotype comes from a woman aged 18-29 years in good health. V gene TRBV20-1 combines with J gene TRBJ2-3; TRBD2 matches at 9 bases. Sequencing was carried out using PBMCs. DNA of the CDR3: TGCAGTGCGATTAGCGGGGGCCTAGGCACAGATACGCAGTATTTT. Protein: CSAISGGLGTDTQYF.